The present entry profiles one TCR beta chain with its context. This sample was included in a study of blood T cell repertoires in COVID-19. The wider study: Researchers got acute and convalescent COVID-19 samples from the United States, Italy and Spain. Nucleic acid was either cDNA or gDNA, and it came from T cells, B-cell-depleted T cells, or PBMCs.

CDR3 length: 14 amino acids. Authors' data handling: Nucleated cell number was recorded as an estimate derived from reference gene primer amplification. Profiled with immunoSEQ multiplex PCR; TCRdb holds only in-frame clones, not every one. V and J calls and clone size follow that table, whereas D and trimming were derived from the DNA. The sample lists 130,000 to 150,000 clones, around 86% occurring once. Sequencing was carried out using peripheral blood. The clonotype was recovered from a man at least 80 years old with acute or convalescent COVID-19. The chain recombines TRBV1 with TRBJ2-3; the D segment call TRBD1 is taken from the table without a DNA check. TRBV1 is described as a pseudogene. CDR3 in DNA: TGCACCAGCAGCCCAAACAGGGTGAGGGGTTCGCAGTATTTT. It specifies CTSSPNRVRGSQYF.